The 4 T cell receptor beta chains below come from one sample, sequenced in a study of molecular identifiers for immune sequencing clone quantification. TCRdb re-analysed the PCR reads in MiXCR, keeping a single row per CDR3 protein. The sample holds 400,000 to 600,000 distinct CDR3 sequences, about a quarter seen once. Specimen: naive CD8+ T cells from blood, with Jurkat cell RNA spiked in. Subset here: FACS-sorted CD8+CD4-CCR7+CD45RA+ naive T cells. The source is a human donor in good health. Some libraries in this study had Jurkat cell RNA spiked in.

The CDR3: CASTPKAANSQETQYF. CDR3 in DNA: TGTGCCAGCACACCAAAAGCTGCTAACTCCCAAGAGACCCAGTACTTC. The genes are TRBV27 and TRBJ2-5; the D is unclear. V dropped 7 bases and J dropped 1 base, with 19 bases sitting between them. There are 16 residues in the CDR3. Germline V gene data show CDR1 as MNHEY and CDR2 as SMNVEV (reference sequence).

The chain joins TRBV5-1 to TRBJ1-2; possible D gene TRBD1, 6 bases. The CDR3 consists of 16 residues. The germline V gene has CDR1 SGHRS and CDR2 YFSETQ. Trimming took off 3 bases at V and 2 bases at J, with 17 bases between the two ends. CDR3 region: CASSSRGTSLNYGYTF. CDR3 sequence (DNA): TGCGCCAGCAGCTCGCGCGGGACATCCCTAAACTATGGCTACACCTTC.

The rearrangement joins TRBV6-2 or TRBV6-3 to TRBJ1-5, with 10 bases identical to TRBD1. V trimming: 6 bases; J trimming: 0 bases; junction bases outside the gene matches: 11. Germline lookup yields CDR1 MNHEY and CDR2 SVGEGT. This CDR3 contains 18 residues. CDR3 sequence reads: CASSPGTGAIYSNQPQHF. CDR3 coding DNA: TGTGCCAGCAGCCCCGGGACAGGGGCCATTTATAGCAATCAGCCCCAGCATTTT.

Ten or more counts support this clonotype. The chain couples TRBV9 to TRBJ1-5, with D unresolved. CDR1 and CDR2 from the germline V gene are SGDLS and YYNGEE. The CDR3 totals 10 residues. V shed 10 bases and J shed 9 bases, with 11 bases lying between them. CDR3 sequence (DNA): TGTGCCGGACTAGGTCGGCCCCAGCATTTT. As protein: CAGLGRPQHF.